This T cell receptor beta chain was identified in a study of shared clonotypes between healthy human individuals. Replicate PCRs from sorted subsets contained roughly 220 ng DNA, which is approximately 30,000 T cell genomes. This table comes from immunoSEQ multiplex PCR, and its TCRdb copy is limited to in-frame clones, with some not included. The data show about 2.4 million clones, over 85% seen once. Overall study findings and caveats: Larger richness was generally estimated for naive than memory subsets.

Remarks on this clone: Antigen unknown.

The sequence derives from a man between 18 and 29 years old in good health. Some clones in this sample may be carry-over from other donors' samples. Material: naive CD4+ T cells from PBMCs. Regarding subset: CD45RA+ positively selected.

CDR3 DNA: TGTGCCAGCAGCCCCCGGCTGGACACCTCCTACGAGCAGTACTTC. This gives the protein CASSPRLDTSYEQYF. This rearrangement joins TRBV28 to TRBJ2-7, with D possibly TRBD1 on 5 matching bases. The CDR3 has 15 residues. V was trimmed by 6 bases and J by 0 bases, leaving 15 bases between them. Germline V gene lookup returns CDR1 MDHEN and CDR2 SYDVKM.